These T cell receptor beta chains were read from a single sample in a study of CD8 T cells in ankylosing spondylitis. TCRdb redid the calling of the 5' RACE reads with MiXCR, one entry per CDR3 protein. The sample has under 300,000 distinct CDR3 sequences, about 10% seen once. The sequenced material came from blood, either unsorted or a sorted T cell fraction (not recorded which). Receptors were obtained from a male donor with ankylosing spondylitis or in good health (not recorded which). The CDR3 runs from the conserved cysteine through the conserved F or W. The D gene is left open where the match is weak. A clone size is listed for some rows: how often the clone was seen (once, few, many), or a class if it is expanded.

CDR3 protein: CASSPQGIAYEQYF
CDR3 DNA: TGTGCCAGCAGCCCTCAAGGGATCGCCTACGAGCAGTACTTC
J gene: TRBJ2-7
V gene: TRBV3-1
D gene: NA
clone size: many

CDR3 protein: CASTDSGDTEAFF
CDR3 DNA: TGTGCCAGCACCGACTCAGGGGACACTGAAGCTTTCTTT
J gene: TRBJ1-1
V gene: TRBV7-9
D gene: NA
clone size: many

CDR3 protein: CASSPGQLTGELFF
CDR3 DNA: TGTGCCAGCAGCCCCGGACAACTTACCGGGGAGCTGTTTTTT
J gene: TRBJ2-2
V gene: TRBV28
D gene: NA
clone size: few

CDR3 protein: CAWSVVHNEQFF
CDR3 DNA: TGTGCCTGGAGTGTAGTGCACAATGAGCAGTTCTTC
J gene: TRBJ2-1
V gene: TRBV30
D gene: NA
clone size: NA

CDR3 protein: CASSYKPGQGNGYTF
CDR3 DNA: TGTGCCAGCAGTTATAAACCGGGACAGGGGAATGGCTACACCTTC
J gene: TRBJ1-2
V gene: TRBV6-5
D gene: TRBD1
clone size: many

CDR3 protein: CASSLLLGYEQYF
CDR3 DNA: TGCGCCAGCAGCCTGCTGTTGGGGTACGAGCAGTACTTC
J gene: TRBJ2-7
V gene: TRBV5-1
D gene: NA
clone size: many

CDR3 protein: CASSFDLADTQYF
CDR3 DNA: TGCGCCAGCAGCTTTGATCTTGCAGATACGCAGTATTTT
J gene: TRBJ2-3
V gene: TRBV5-1
D gene: NA
clone size: many

CDR3 protein: CASRTLTEAFF
CDR3 DNA: TGTGCCAGCCGGACTCTCACTGAAGCTTTCTTT
J gene: TRBJ1-1
V gene: TRBV2
D gene: NA
clone size: NA

CDR3 protein: CASSTGRPTNEKLFF
CDR3 DNA: TGTGCCAGCAGCACTGGACGCCCAACTAATGAAAAACTGTTTTTT
J gene: TRBJ1-4
V gene: TRBV11-2
D gene: NA
clone size: few

CDR3 protein: CASSEEGPLEQYF
CDR3 DNA: TGTGCCAGCAGTGAGGAGGGCCCCTTGGAGCAGTACTTC
J gene: TRBJ2-7
V gene: TRBV25-1
D gene: NA
clone size: many

CDR3 protein: CASSLVWGTYEQYF
CDR3 DNA: TGTGCCAGCAGCTTAGTCTGGGGAACCTACGAGCAGTACTTC
J gene: TRBJ2-7
V gene: TRBV7-2
D gene: NA
clone size: few

CDR3 protein: CSATPQDRAQGVTGELFF
CDR3 DNA: TGCAGTGCTACTCCCCAGGATCGGGCACAGGGAGTCACCGGGGAGCTGTTTTTT
J gene: TRBJ2-2
V gene: TRBV20-1
D gene: NA
clone size: many

CDR3 protein: CASNYGAEQFF
CDR3 DNA: TGTGCCAGTAACTATGGGGCCGAGCAGTTCTTC
J gene: TRBJ2-1
V gene: TRBV27
D gene: NA
clone size: many

CDR3 protein: CASSFTPNTEAFF
CDR3 DNA: TGCGCCAGCAGCTTTACCCCGAACACTGAAGCTTTCTTT
J gene: TRBJ1-1
V gene: TRBV5-1
D gene: NA
clone size: few

CDR3 protein: CASRGEEGASTEAFF
CDR3 DNA: TGTGCCAGCAGGGGGGAAGAGGGGGCTAGTACTGAAGCTTTCTTT
J gene: TRBJ1-1
V gene: TRBV2
D gene: TRBD1
clone size: NA

CDR3 protein: CASSTTASTDTQYF
CDR3 DNA: TGTGCCAGCAGTACCACGGCGAGCACAGATACGCAGTATTTT
J gene: TRBJ2-3
V gene: TRBV25-1
D gene: NA
clone size: many

CDR3 protein: CASSPLDRVSTEAFF
CDR3 DNA: TGTGCCAGCAGTCCCCTGGACAGGGTAAGCACTGAAGCTTTCTTT
J gene: TRBJ1-1
V gene: TRBV6-1
D gene: TRBD1
clone size: few

CDR3 protein: CASRDQISLNTEAFF
CDR3 DNA: TGTGCCAGTAGGGACCAGATAAGCTTGAACACTGAAGCTTTCTTT
J gene: TRBJ1-1
V gene: TRBV19
D gene: NA
clone size: many

CDR3 protein: CAISAGGLSNEQFF
CDR3 DNA: TGTGCCATCAGTGCGGGGGGACTAAGCAATGAGCAGTTCTTC
J gene: TRBJ2-1
V gene: TRBV10-3
D gene: TRBD2
clone size: many

CDR3 protein: CASGLAGGVDTQYF
CDR3 DNA: TGCGCCAGCGGACTAGCGGGGGGAGTAGATACGCAGTATTTT
J gene: TRBJ2-3
V gene: TRBV10-2
D gene: TRBD2
clone size: many

CDR3 protein: CASSLVTGGIYEQYF
CDR3 DNA: TGTGCCAGCAGCTTGGTAACAGGGGGGATTTACGAGCAGTACTTC
J gene: TRBJ2-7
V gene: TRBV5-5
D gene: TRBD1
clone size: few

CDR3 protein: CASNPTVNTEAFF
CDR3 DNA: TGTGCCAGCAACCCCACGGTGAACACTGAAGCTTTCTTT
J gene: TRBJ1-1
V gene: TRBV6-1
D gene: NA
clone size: many

CDR3 protein: CSARDAPRGSSYNEQFF
CDR3 DNA: TGCAGTGCTAGAGATGCCCCCCGGGGGAGCTCCTACAATGAGCAGTTCTTC
J gene: TRBJ2-1
V gene: TRBV20-1
D gene: NA
clone size: many

CDR3 protein: CASSPSGSYNEQFF
CDR3 DNA: TGTGCCAGCAGTCCGAGCGGCTCCTACAATGAGCAGTTCTTC
J gene: TRBJ2-1
V gene: TRBV7-7
D gene: NA
clone size: few

CDR3 protein: CATSKGGYGEQFF
CDR3 DNA: TGTGCCACCAGTAAGGGCGGGTACGGTGAGCAGTTCTTC
J gene: TRBJ2-1
V gene: TRBV24-1
D gene: NA
clone size: many

CDR3 protein: CSASGTSGSLSSYEQYF
CDR3 DNA: TGCAGTGCGTCCGGGACTAGCGGGAGCCTGAGCTCCTACGAGCAGTACTTC
J gene: TRBJ2-7
V gene: TRBV20-1
D gene: TRBD2
clone size: few

CDR3 protein: CASNGGTENEKLFF
CDR3 DNA: TGTGCCTCGAACGGAGGGACAGAGAATGAAAAACTGTTTTTT
J gene: TRBJ1-4
V gene: TRBV30
D gene: TRBD1
clone size: NA

CDR3 protein: CASSLDFGGSANQPQHF
CDR3 DNA: TGTGCCAGCAGTTTAGATTTCGGGGGGAGCGCCAATCAGCCCCAGCATTTT
J gene: TRBJ1-5
V gene: TRBV12-3/TRBV12-4
D gene: NA
clone size: many

CDR3 protein: CASSPGRAEAFF
CDR3 DNA: TGCGCCAGCAGCCCGGGGCGGGCTGAAGCTTTCTTT
J gene: TRBJ1-1
V gene: TRBV5-1
D gene: NA
clone size: many

CDR3 protein: CASSREGISGDTQYF
CDR3 DNA: TGCGCCAGCAGCCGGGAAGGGATCTCAGGAGATACGCAGTATTTT
J gene: TRBJ2-3
V gene: TRBV5-1
D gene: NA
clone size: many

CDR3 protein: CASSLVSRGDTQYF
CDR3 DNA: TGTGCCAGCAGCTTAGTTTCCAGGGGAGATACGCAGTATTTT
J gene: TRBJ2-3
V gene: TRBV11-2
D gene: NA
clone size: NA

CDR3 protein: CASRQTSVSSYEQYF
CDR3 DNA: TGTGCCAGCAGACAAACTAGCGTTTCTTCCTACGAGCAGTACTTC
J gene: TRBJ2-7
V gene: TRBV7-2
D gene: TRBD2
clone size: few

CDR3 protein: CASSLVAGYEQYF
CDR3 DNA: TGTGCCAGCAGCCTGGTTGCGGGTTACGAGCAGTACTTC
J gene: TRBJ2-7
V gene: TRBV11-2
D gene: NA
clone size: many

CDR3 protein: CSGGGGGGMDGYTF
CDR3 DNA: TGCAGCGGCGGAGGGGGAGGAGGTATGGATGGCTACACCTTC
J gene: TRBJ1-2
V gene: TRBV29-1
D gene: NA
clone size: few

CDR3 protein: CASRDGVSETQYF
CDR3 DNA: TGTGCCAGCAGGGACGGCGTGAGTGAGACCCAGTACTTC
J gene: TRBJ2-5
V gene: TRBV6-1
D gene: NA
clone size: many

CDR3 protein: CSVRRGGYEQYF
CDR3 DNA: TGCAGTGTTAGAAGGGGGGGCTACGAGCAGTACTTC
J gene: TRBJ2-7
V gene: TRBV20-1
D gene: NA
clone size: many

CDR3 protein: CASSQERVAGGRTDTQYF
CDR3 DNA: TGTGCCAGCAGCCAAGAGAGGGTAGCGGGGGGCCGCACAGATACGCAGTATTTT
J gene: TRBJ2-3
V gene: TRBV4-2
D gene: TRBD2
clone size: few

CDR3 protein: CASSHEAASTDTQYF
CDR3 DNA: TGTGCCAGCAGCCATGAGGCGGCTAGCACAGATACGCAGTATTTT
J gene: TRBJ2-3
V gene: TRBV6-1
D gene: NA
clone size: many

CDR3 protein: CASSLDGQGQPQHF
CDR3 DNA: TGCGCCAGCAGCTTGGACGGGCAGGGTCAGCCCCAGCATTTT
J gene: TRBJ1-5
V gene: TRBV5-1
D gene: NA
clone size: many

CDR3 protein: CASRTGTYNEQFF
CDR3 DNA: TGTGCCAGCAGGACAGGGACCTACAATGAGCAGTTCTTC
J gene: TRBJ2-1
V gene: TRBV5-6
D gene: TRBD1
clone size: many

CDR3 protein: CSVEDGGGVAKNIQYF
CDR3 DNA: TGCAGCGTTGAAGATGGAGGGGGGGTAGCCAAAAACATTCAGTACTTC
J gene: TRBJ2-4
V gene: TRBV29-1
D gene: NA
clone size: many

CDR3 protein: CSAADHNNEQFF
CDR3 DNA: TGCAGTGCCGCGGACCATAACAATGAGCAGTTCTTC
J gene: TRBJ2-1
V gene: TRBV20-1
D gene: NA
clone size: many

CDR3 protein: CASSHAGGTGEQYF
CDR3 DNA: TGTGCCAGCAGCCATGCGGGGGGGACGGGCGAGCAGTACTTC
J gene: TRBJ2-7
V gene: TRBV7-9
D gene: TRBD2
clone size: many

CDR3 protein: CASSTPRTQDGYTF
CDR3 DNA: TGTGCCAGCAGCACCCCACGGACCCAGGATGGCTACACCTTC
J gene: TRBJ1-2
V gene: TRBV21-1
D gene: NA
clone size: many

CDR3 protein: CASRTGDRGGPDSYEQYF
CDR3 DNA: TGTGCCAGCAGAACAGGGGACAGGGGAGGCCCTGACTCCTACGAGCAGTACTTC
J gene: TRBJ2-7
V gene: TRBV6-1
D gene: TRBD1
clone size: many

CDR3 protein: CASSTTTGGAFF
CDR3 DNA: TGTGCCAGCAGCACCACGACAGGAGGAGCTTTCTTT
J gene: TRBJ1-1
V gene: TRBV7-2
D gene: NA
clone size: few

CDR3 protein: CASSFPEHPRGYEQYF
CDR3 DNA: TGTGCCAGCAGCTTCCCCGAACACCCTAGGGGCTACGAGCAGTACTTC
J gene: TRBJ2-7
V gene: TRBV7-2
D gene: NA
clone size: few